Described below is a single TCR beta chain sequence and its context. This specimen comes from a study of CD8 T cells in Susac syndrome. Germline values: CDR1 SGHAT, CDR2 FQNNGV. The CDR3 is 14 amino acids. J was trimmed by 5 bases and V by 3 bases; bases with no gene match: 4. With random hexamers, about 0.45 to 1 ug RNA was reverse transcribed. TCRdb called the immunoSEQ multiplex PCR reads again in MiXCR, with one record for every CDR3 protein. The sample consists of 150,000 to 200,000 distinct CDR3 sequences, over 75% of them appearing once. V and J are TRBV11-2 and TRBJ2-1; TRBD2 matches at 7 bases. The sample comprised CD4+ T cells from PBMCs. The source is a human donor with Susac syndrome. The chain's CDR3 is CASSFQRENNEQFF. CDR3 bases: TGTGCCAGCAGCTTCCAGCGGGAAAACAATGAGCAGTTCTTC.